Here is one TCR beta chain with its context. The germline CDR1 and CDR2 sequences are MDHEN and SYDVKM. The CDR3 spans 15 residues. Trimming stripped 5 bases from V and 1 base from J, with 14 bases between. Sequencing used immunoSEQ multiplex PCR; TCRdb keeps in-frame clones, though not all of them. This table holds about 240,000 clones, 85% to 90% found once. The entry originates in a study of blood T cell repertoires in COVID-19. The clonotype originates from a woman aged 25 to 39 who had recovered from COVID-19. Sequencing input: PBMCs or T cells enriched from blood (not recorded which). The chain combines TRBV28 with TRBJ1-1; possibly TRBD1 for D (6 bases). CDR3 region: CASSALGQTNTEAFF. The CDR3 DNA reads as TGTGCCAGCAGTGCACTCGGACAGACGAACACTGAAGCTTTCTTT.